This section outlines one TCR beta chain sequence together with its context. Its binding antigen is unknown. Nothing much larger sits one base from this clone, and base qualities are not available. The sample originates from a study of blood T cell repertoires in COVID-19 (dated by TCRdb to 2018 to 2020). Study-wide context: Samples covering the acute and convalescent phases of COVID-19 were provided by collaborators in the United States, Italy and Spain. The material from the prospective study consisted of cDNA or gDNA derived from T cells, B-cell-depleted T cells, or PBMCs. The dataset comprised deeply sampled blood TCRbeta repertoires from subjects exposed to, actively infected with, or recovered from COVID-19. The repertoires were made available in a free public database intended to serve as a resource for research on the immune response to SARS-CoV-2. The samples were drawn from two sources: the first 160 participants of the ongoing ImmuneRACE study, and 1,200 or so subjects contributed by 6 global collaborators. The sample metadata nearly always contained a de-identified subject ID, COVID-19 status, age in years and sex. Where available, HLA class I and class II types were taken from metadata supplied by the sample provider and were not determined by assay-based typing.

Measured from the cysteine to the phenylalanine, the CDR3 is 15 residues long. The entry retains the CDR3 DNA only, 45 bases that are in frame from base 1. The germline V gene provides CDR1 MDHEN and CDR2 SYDVKM. V is cut by 2 bases and J by 4 bases, and the space between the germline ends is 12 bases. The collaborating institutions used their own protocols to collect whole blood in K2EDTA tubes. For TCRbeta analysis, collaborators shipped samples as frozen whole blood, isolated PBMCs, or DNA extracted from either of those sample types. Summary of the overall study and its limitations: How much clinical and demographic metadata was included differed by source and by participant, and the metadata was provided uncurated.

TCRbeta CDR3 regions were amplified from genomic DNA by means of the immunoSEQ Assay, a bias-controlled multiplex PCR. In the source study's methods: The number of nucleated cells in each sample was estimated by amplification of reference gene primers within the assay. To quantify the absolute abundance of each unique TCRbeta CDR3 rearrangement, sequence reads were collapsed and filtered. For each sample, productive Simpson clonality was calculated as the square root of Simpson's diversity index over productive rearrangements. TCRdb took over this immuneACCESS table, retaining in-frame rearrangements with V and J assigned. Such tables are incomplete; in checked studies, under half of the missing clones stem from an unresolved V gene, and the remainder is unexplained. V and J calls and clone size are copied from that table; D and trimming were computed from the DNA. Within this sample are more than 100,000 clones, with more than 80% of them counted one time only. Clones ranked in the top ten supply around 3.8% of the sample.

The clonotype comes from an older woman with acute or convalescent COVID-19. Recombination connected TRBV28 to TRBJ1-5, and the D gene may be TRBD1, 6 bases matching. Sequencing was carried out using peripheral blood. The sequenced DNA is TGTGCCAGCAGTTTAGGGACACAGATTAATCAGCCCCAGCATTTT. The translation is CASSLGTQINQPQHF.